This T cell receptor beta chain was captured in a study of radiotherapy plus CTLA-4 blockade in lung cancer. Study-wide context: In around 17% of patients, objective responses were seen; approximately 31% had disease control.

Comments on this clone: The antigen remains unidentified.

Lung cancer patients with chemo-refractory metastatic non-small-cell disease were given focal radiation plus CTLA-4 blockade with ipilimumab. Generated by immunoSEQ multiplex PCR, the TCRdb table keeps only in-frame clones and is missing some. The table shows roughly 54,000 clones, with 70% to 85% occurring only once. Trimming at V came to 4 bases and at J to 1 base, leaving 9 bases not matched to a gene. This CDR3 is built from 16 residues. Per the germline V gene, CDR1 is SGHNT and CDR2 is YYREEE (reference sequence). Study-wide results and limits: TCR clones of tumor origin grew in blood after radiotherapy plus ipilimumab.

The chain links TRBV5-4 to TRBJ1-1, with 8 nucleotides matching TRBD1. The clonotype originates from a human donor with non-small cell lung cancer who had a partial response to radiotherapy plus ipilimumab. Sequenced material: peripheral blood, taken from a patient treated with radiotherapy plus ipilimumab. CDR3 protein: CASSLYRGARNTEAFF. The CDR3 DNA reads TGTGCCAGCAGCCTATACAGGGGGGCGCGGAACACTGAAGCTTTCTTT.